These T cell receptor beta chains were read from a single sample in a study of T cells expressing NK-cell markers. TCRdb reworked the 5' RACE reads into one entry per CDR3 protein, no DNA. The table lists about 460,000 distinct CDR3 sequences. Sequencing was carried out using blood T cells: a sorted CD56 or NKG2C T cell subset, CD4+ or CD8+ T cells, or bulk PBMC T cells (not recorded which). These receptors came from a woman aged 45-65 years in good health. Both conserved end residues are part of each CDR3.

J | V | CDR3
TRBJ1-1 | TRBV5-1 | CASRSGFTEAFF
TRBJ2-2 | TRBV4-1 | CASSPSGIGTGELFF
TRBJ1-2 | TRBV3-1 | CASRDGYGYTF
TRBJ1-4 | TRBV15 | CATSRKIDEKLFF
TRBJ2-3 | TRBV10-3 | CAINSGYTDTQYF
TRBJ2-5 | TRBV4-2 | CASSQEWTGQETQYF
TRBJ1-5 | TRBV15 | CATSRGTGHQPQHF
TRBJ2-3 | TRBV12-3/TRBV12-4 | CASSLGRNRPTDTQYF
TRBJ2-1 | TRBV7-6 | CASSPRLLAGINEQFF
TRBJ2-1 | TRBV30 | CAWSVFSGGSFNNEQFF
TRBJ1-2 | TRBV6-2/TRBV6-3 | CASSYRSRAYGYTF
TRBJ2-1 | TRBV9 | CASSKWASGRVEQFF
TRBJ2-2 | TRBV5-4 | CATLARDPATGELFF
TRBJ2-7 | TRBV21-1 | CASSKQGRVSYEQYF
TRBJ2-7 | TRBV25-1 | CASSERRGRTGRGDEQYF
TRBJ2-1 | TRBV20-1 | CSARDVKARPGGQFF
TRBJ2-5 | TRBV20-1 | CSASVALQETQYF
TRBJ1-4 | TRBV5-6 | CASRKTGRQFNEKLFF
TRBJ2-1 | TRBV6-1 | CASSEDRASGFYNEQFF
TRBJ2-2 | TRBV6-2/TRBV6-3 | CASSWRSVTGELFF
TRBJ2-3 | TRBV2 | CASRRTSGSTTSTDTQYF
TRBJ1-1 | TRBV14 | CASSPRRNRGLRTEAFF
TRBJ2-5 | TRBV25-1 | CASSGDRGQGETQYF
TRBJ1-2 | TRBV25-1 | CASSEWGDGYTF
TRBJ2-3 | TRBV15 | CATSTSGTSDTQYF
TRBJ1-1 | TRBV5-1 | CASSLEPGTGRGMNTEAFF
TRBJ2-2 | TRBV7-8 | CASSFDPGQRNTGELFF
TRBJ1-4 | TRBV6-5 | CASSYNSQGTNEKLFF
TRBJ2-1 | TRBV4-1 | CASSLRGQDLVWGEQFF
TRBJ2-3 | TRBV28 | CASSSEFQADTQYF
TRBJ2-2 | TRBV19 | CASSIGGATGELFF
TRBJ1-2 | TRBV5-1 | CASSPEGISYGYTF
TRBJ2-7 | TRBV3-1 | CASSPRPDRSHEQYF
TRBJ1-6 | TRBV3-1 | CASRETGVDPLHF
TRBJ2-3 | TRBV12-3/TRBV12-4 | CASGLRRTGVIDTQYF
TRBJ2-7 | TRBV5-1 | CASSPFGQGVYEQYF
TRBJ1-1 | TRBV4-2 | CASSLMGTGNTEAFF
TRBJ1-3 | TRBV27 | CASGIMDASKNTIYF
TRBJ2-3 | TRBV23-1 | CASSQSNAGAGEGTDTQYF
TRBJ2-3 | TRBV3-1 | CASSQRPGPSTDTQYF
TRBJ2-7 | TRBV7-3 | CASSLTDSHYEQYF
TRBJ2-1 | TRBV24-1 | CATSDFTRGNGNEQFF
TRBJ2-2 | TRBV4-1 | CASSQDARRELFF
TRBJ1-2 | TRBV29-1 | CSVSPRMYYGYTF
TRBJ1-1 | TRBV20-1 | CSAAGDKNTEAFF
TRBJ2-1 | TRBV6-2/TRBV6-3 | CASIPGGSSYNEQFF
TRBJ2-5 | TRBV5-1 | CASSLSGTETETQYF
TRBJ1-5 | TRBV5-1 | CASSPGTGRAPDQPQHF
TRBJ2-5 | TRBV12-3/TRBV12-4 | CASSPMLAGETQYF
TRBJ2-7 | TRBV7-8 | CASSLKRVQGHEQYF
TRBJ1-5 | TRBV27 | CASSPPPTGLMVEPQHF
TRBJ2-7 | TRBV20-1 | CSARDQVHRGYEQYF
TRBJ2-1 | TRBV10-3 | CAISAFRGRINEQFF
TRBJ2-1 | TRBV7-2 | CASSLGAGRRYNEQFF